This TCR beta chain appears in the sequencing data of a study of blood T cell repertoires in COVID-19. Across the whole study: Specimens from acute and convalescent COVID-19 originated in the United States, Italy and Spain. The cDNA or gDNA used as material had been derived from T cells, B-cell-depleted T cells, or PBMCs.

Authors' analysis steps: Estimates of nucleated cell counts were drawn from the amplification of reference gene primers. Sequencing was performed with immunoSEQ multiplex PCR; in TCRdb, only in-frame clones are kept and a portion is missing. V, J and clone size are those of that table, while D and trimming were read from the DNA. The sample has some 280,000 clones; 86% are singletons. Germline CDR1 is SEHNR and CDR2 is FQNEAQ (reference sequence). Trimming cost V 5 bases and J 3 bases; bases outside gene matches: 8. The CDR3 has 15 residues. The sample consisted of peripheral blood. The receptor comes from a woman aged 25 to 39 with active or convalescent COVID-19. This chain connects TRBV7-9 to TRBJ1-2; 8 bases map to TRBD1. CDR3 DNA: TGTGCCAGCAGCATCTCAGGGGGCCGAGACTATGGCTACACCTTC. Translation: CASSISGGRDYGYTF.